This entry describes one T cell receptor beta chain. This CDR3 has 16 amino acids. With V trimmed by 1 base and J by 3 bases, 5 bases remained unmatched. Germline CDR1 SGHAT, CDR2 FQNNGV. The data were obtained in a study of control samples from healthy donors and cancer patients. Libraries were prepared by immunoSEQ multiplex PCR; TCRdb keeps only in-frame clonotypes and omits some of them. The sample consists of roughly 150,000 clones, roughly 93% of them appearing once. The rearrangement links TRBV11-2 to TRBJ2-3, with 9 bases that match TRBD2. The receptor was isolated from a man aged 45-60 years in good health. Sequenced: blood. CDR3 sequence (DNA): TGTGCCAGCAGCTTAGTTGTGGCGGGAGGGACAGATACGCAGTATTTT. Translation gives CASSLVVAGGTDTQYF.